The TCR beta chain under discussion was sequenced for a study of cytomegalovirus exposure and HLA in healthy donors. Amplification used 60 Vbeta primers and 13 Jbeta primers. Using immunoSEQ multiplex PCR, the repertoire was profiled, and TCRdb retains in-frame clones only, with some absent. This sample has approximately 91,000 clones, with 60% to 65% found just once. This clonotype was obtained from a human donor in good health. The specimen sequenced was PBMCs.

For the CDR3, the DNA is TGCGCCAGCAGCTGGAGGACAGGGGGTTACAATGAAAAACTGTTTTTT. Translating it yields CASSWRTGGYNEKLFF. This sequence joins TRBV5-1 and TRBJ1-4, with 10 nucleotides matching TRBD1. The CDR3 is 16 amino acids. Trimming at V came to 3 bases and at J to 5 bases, leaving 7 bases not matched to a gene. CDR1 and CDR2 (germline): SGHRS, YFSETQ.